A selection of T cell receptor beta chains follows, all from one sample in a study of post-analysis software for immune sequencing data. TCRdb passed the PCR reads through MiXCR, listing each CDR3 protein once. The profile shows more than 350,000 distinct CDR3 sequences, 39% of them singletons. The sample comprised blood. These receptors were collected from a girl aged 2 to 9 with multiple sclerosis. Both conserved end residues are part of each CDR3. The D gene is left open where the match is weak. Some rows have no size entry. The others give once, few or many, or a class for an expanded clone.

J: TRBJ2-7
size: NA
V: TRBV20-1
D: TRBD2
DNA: TGCAGTGCTAGTGGGAAACCGACTAGCGGGAGAGTGGGTGAGCAGTACTTC
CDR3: CSASGKPTSGRVGEQYF

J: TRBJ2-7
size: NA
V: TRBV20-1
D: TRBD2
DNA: TGCAGTGCCACTCGGACTAGCGGAGTCACCTACGAGCAGTACTTC
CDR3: CSATRTSGVTYEQYF

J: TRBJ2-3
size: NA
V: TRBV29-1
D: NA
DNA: TGCAGCGTTGATTGGGCGGGGTTGAATACGCAGTATTTT
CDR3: CSVDWAGLNTQYF

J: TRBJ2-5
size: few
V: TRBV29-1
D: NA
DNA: TGCAGCGTTGATCAGAAGGGGACGGAGGAGACCCAGTACTTC
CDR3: CSVDQKGTEETQYF

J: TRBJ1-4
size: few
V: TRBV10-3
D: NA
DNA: TGTGCCATCAGTGAGTCGTGGGGGGCAGGGGAAAAACTGTTTTTT
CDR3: CAISESWGAGEKLFF

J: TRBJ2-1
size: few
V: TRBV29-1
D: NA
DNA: TGCAGCGTCGAAGAGGTGGTGGTGCAGTTCTTC
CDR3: CSVEEVVVQFF

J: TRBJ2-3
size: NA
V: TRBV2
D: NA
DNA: TGTGCCAGCCGGCGCTTACAGGGTTCAGATACGCAGTATTTT
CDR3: CASRRLQGSDTQYF

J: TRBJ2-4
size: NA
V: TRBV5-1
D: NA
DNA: TGCGCCAGCAGCACCGGGACAAATCTAGCCAAAAACATTCAGTACTTC
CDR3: CASSTGTNLAKNIQYF

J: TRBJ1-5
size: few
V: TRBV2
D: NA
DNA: TGTGCCAGCAGTGTTCGCGGGCAGGGAAGCAATCAGCCCCAGCATTTT
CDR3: CASSVRGQGSNQPQHF

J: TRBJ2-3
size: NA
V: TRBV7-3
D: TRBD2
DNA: TGTGCCAGCAGCTTAGGGATGTTAGCGGGGGCCTACCCAAACACAGATACGCAGTATTTT
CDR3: CASSLGMLAGAYPNTDTQYF

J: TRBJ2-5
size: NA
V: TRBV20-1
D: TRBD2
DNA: TGCAGTGCTAGTATAGGGACTAGCGGACTTTATAAAGAGACCCAGTACTTC
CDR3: CSASIGTSGLYKETQYF

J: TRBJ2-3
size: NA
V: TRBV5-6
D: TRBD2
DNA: TGTGCCAGCAGCTTTGCGGGAGGCACAGATACGCAGTATTTT
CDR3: CASSFAGGTDTQYF

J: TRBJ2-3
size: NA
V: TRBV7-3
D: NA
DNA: TGTGCCAGCAGCTTTGGTGGTGGGTATACGCAGTATTTT
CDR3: CASSFGGGYTQYF

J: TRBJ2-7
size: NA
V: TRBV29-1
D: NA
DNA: TGCAGCGTTGTTTCCCAGGATTGGCGAAGCTCCTACAATGAGCAGTACTTC
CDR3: CSVVSQDWRSSYNEQYF

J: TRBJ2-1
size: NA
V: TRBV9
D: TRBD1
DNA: TGTGCCAGCAGCCCCACCGATCGACAGGGCTTATATAACAATGAGCAGTTCTTC
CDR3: CASSPTDRQGLYNNEQFF

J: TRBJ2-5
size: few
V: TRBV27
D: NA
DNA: TGTGCCAGCAGTTCCCTGTTTGGAGAGACCCAGTACTTC
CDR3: CASSSLFGETQYF

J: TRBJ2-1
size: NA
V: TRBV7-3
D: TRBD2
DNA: TGTGCCAGCAGCTTAATCCTAGCGGGGGGGCCTAATGAGCAGTTCTTC
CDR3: CASSLILAGGPNEQFF

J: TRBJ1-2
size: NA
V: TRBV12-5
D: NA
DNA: TGTGCTAGTGGTTTGGCAGGTGCTACTAACTATGACTACACCTTC
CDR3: CASGLAGATNYDYTF

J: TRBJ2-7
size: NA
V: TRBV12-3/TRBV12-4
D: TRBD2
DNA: TGTGCCAGCAGTGCCGGGACTAGACGGGGCGACAATGAGCAGTACTTC
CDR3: CASSAGTRRGDNEQYF

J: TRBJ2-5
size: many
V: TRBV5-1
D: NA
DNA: TGTGCCAGCAGTCTCGGGGGCAGCCAAGAGACCCAGTACTTC
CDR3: CASSLGGSQETQYF

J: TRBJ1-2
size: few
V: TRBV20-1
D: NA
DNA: TGCAGTGGTAGGAGGCGAGACTATGGCTACACCTTC
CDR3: CSGRRRDYGYTF

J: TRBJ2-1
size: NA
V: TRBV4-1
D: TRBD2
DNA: TGCGCCAGCAGCCAAGATCCCTTCTTTGCGCGGGGGATTGAGCAGTTCTTC
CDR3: CASSQDPFFARGIEQFF

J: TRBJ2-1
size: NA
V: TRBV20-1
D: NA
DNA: TGCAGTGCTAGACCGATGAAAGCGGGTGAGCAGTTCTTC
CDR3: CSARPMKAGEQFF

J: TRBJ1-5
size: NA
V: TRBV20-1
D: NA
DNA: TGCAGTGCAGGGACCTCACCCCAGCATTTT
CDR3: CSAGTSPQHF